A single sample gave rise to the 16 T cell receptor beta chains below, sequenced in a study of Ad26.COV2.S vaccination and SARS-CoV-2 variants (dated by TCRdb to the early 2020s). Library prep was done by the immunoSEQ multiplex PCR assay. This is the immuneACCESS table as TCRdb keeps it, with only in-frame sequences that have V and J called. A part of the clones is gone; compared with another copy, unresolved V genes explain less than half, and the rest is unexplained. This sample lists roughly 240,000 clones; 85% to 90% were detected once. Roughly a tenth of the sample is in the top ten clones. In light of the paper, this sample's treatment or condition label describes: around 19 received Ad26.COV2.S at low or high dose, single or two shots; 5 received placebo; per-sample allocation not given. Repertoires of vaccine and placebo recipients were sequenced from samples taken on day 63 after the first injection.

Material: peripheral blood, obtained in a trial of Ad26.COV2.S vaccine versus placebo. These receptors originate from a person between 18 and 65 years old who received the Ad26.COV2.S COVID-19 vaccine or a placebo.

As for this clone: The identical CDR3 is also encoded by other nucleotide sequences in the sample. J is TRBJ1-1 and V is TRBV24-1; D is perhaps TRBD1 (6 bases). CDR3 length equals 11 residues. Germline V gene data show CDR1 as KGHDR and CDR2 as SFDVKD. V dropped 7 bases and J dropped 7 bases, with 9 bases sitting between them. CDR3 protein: CATRRGDEAFF. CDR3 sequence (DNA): TGTGCCACCAGGAGGGGGGATGAAGCTTTCTTT.

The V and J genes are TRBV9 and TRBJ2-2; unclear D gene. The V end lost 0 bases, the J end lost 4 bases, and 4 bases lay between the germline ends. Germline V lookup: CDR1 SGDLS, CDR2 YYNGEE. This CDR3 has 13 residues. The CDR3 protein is CASSVAPTGELFF. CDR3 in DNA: TGTGCCAGCAGCGTAGCTCCCACCGGGGAGCTGTTTTTT.

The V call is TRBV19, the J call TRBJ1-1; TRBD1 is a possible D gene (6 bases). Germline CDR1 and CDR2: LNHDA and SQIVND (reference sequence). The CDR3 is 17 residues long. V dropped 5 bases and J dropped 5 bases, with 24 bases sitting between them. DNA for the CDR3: TGTGCCAGTAGTTATCCGGGGGGGGCGATGTTGGGGACTGAAGCTTTCTTT. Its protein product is CASSYPGGAMLGTEAFF.

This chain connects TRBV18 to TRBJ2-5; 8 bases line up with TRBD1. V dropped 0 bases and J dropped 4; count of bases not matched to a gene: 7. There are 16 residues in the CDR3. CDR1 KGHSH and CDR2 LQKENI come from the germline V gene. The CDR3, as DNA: TGTGCCAGCTCACCACCAAACAGGGGGATGATAGAGACCCAGTACTTC. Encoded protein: CASSPPNRGMIETQYF. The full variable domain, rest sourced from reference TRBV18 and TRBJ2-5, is NAGVMQNPRHLVRRRGQEARLRCSPMKGHSHVYWYRQLPEEGLKFMVYLQKENIIDESGMPKERFSAEFPKEGPSILRIQQVVRGDSAAYFCASSPPNRGMIETQYFGPGTRLLVL.

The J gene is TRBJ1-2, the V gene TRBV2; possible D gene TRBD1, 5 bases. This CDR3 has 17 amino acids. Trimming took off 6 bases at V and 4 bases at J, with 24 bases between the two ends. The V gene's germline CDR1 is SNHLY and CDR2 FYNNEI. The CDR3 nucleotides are TGTGCCAGCAGCGTCCCCGCCGACGGTGCAGGGACCTATGGCTACACCTTC. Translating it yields CASSVPADGAGTYGYTF. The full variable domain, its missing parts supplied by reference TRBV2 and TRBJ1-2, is EPEVTQTPSHQVTQMGQEVILRCVPISNHLYFYWYRQILGQKVEFLVSFYNNEISEKSEIFDDQFSVERPDGSNFTLKIRSTKLEDSAMYFCASSVPADGAGTYGYTFGSGTRLTVV.

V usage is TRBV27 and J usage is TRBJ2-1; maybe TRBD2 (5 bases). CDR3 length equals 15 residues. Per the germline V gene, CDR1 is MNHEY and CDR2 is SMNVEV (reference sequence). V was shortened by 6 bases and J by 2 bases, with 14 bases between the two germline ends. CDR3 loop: CASSPPGIPYNEQFF. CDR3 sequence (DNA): TGTGCCAGCAGCCCCCCGGGGATTCCCTACAATGAGCAGTTCTTC.

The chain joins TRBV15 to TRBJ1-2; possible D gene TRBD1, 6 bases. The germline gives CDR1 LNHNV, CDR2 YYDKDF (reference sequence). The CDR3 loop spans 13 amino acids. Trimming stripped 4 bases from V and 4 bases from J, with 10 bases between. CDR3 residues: CATSKDSLYGYTF. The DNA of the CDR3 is TGTGCCACCAGCAAGGACAGCCTCTATGGCTACACCTTC.

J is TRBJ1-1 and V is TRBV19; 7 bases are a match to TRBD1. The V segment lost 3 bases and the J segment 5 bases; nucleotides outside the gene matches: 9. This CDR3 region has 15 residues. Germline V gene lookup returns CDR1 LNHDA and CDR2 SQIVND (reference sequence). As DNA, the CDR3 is TGTGCCAGTAGTATCCTGACAGGGACCAGGACTGAAGCTTTCTTT. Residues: CASSILTGTRTEAFF.

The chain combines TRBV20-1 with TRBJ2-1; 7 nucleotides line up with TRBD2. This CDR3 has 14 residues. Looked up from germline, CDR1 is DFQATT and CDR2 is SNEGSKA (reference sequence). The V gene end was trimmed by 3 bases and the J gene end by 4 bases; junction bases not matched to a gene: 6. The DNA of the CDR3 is TGCAGTGCTAGTCCGCCGGGAGGATACAATGAGCAGTTCTTC. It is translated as CSASPPGGYNEQFF.

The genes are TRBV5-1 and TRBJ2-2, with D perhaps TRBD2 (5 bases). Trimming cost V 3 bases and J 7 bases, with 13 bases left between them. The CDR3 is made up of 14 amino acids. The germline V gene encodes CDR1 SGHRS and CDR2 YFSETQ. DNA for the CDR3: TGCGCCAGCAGCTCTAGCCCGGATGGCGGGGAGCTGTTTTTT. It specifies CASSSSPDGGELFF.

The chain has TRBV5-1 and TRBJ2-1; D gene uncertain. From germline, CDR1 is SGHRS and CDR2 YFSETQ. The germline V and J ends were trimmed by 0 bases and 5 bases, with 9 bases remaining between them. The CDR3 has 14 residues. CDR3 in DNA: TGCGCCAGCAGCTTGGTAGTAGGGAACAATGAGCAGTTCTTC. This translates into CASSLVVGNNEQFF.

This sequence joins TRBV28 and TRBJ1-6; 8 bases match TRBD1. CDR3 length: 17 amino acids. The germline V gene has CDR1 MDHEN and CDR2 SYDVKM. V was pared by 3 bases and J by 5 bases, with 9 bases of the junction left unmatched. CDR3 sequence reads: CASSFRQGAQNNSPLHF. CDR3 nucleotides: TGTGCCAGCAGTTTCAGGCAGGGGGCGCAGAATAATTCACCCCTCCACTTT.

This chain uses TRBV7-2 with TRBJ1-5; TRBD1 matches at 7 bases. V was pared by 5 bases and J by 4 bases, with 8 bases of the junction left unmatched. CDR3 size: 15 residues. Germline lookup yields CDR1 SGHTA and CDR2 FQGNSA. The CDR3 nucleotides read TGTGCCAGCAGCCCCCCGGGACAGAGGAATCAGCCCCAGCATTTT. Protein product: CASSPPGQRNQPQHF.

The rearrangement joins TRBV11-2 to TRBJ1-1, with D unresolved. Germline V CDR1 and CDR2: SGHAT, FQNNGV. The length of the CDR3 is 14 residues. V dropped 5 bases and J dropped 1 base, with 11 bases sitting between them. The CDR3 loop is CASSPSGANTEAFF. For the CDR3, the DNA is TGTGCCAGCAGCCCCTCGGGTGCGAACACTGAAGCTTTCTTT.

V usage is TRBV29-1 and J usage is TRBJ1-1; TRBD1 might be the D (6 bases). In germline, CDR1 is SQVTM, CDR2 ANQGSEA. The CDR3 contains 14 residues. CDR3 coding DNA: TGCACCGATCTGGACAGCCTCCGAAACACTGAAGCTTTCTTT. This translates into CTDLDSLRNTEAFF.

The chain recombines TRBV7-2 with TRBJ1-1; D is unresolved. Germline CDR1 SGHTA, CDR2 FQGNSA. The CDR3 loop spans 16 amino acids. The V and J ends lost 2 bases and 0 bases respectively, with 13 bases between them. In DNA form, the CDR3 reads TGTGCCAGCAGCTTATTGACAAACTTCATGAACACTGAAGCTTTCTTT. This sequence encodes CASSLLTNFMNTEAFF.